Listed below are T cell receptor beta chains from one sample, sequenced in a study of T cell responses to AZD1222 COVID-19 vaccine. Clones were sequenced by immunoSEQ multiplex PCR, and TCRdb holds only the in-frame ones, with some missing. The table includes about 140,000 clones, about 88% detected once. Sequencing was performed on peripheral blood, taken 28 days after the second AZD1222 dose. The receptors were gathered from an adult who received the AZD1222 COVID-19 vaccine. CDR3s include the opening cysteine and the closing phenylalanine or tryptophan. The D gene is left open where the match is weak. Clone size is not always given. Where it is, it says once, few, many or a class for expanded clones.

>TRBJ1-5|TRBV28|NA|12|NA
TGTGCCACCCGCGGGGGCGGTCAGCCCCAGCATTTT
CATRGGGQPQHF
>TRBJ1-6|TRBV2|NA|17|once
TGTGCCAGCAGTCCTGGGGGCGGACCTGGCGAAAATTCACCCCTCCACTTT
CASSPGGGPGENSPLHF
>TRBJ1-2|TRBV15|NA|16|NA
TGTGCCACCAGCAGAGATTTGGGAGGGGAGACATATGGCTACACCTTC
CATSRDLGGETYGYTF
>TRBJ1-4|TRBV30|TRBD1|14|NA
TGTGCCTGGAGTGGCGCAGGGGGGGCGGAAAAACTGTTTTTT
CAWSGAGGAEKLFF
>TRBJ2-2|TRBV7-9|NA|16|NA
TGTGCCAGCAGCCTTATGGGGCAGGCGTACACCGGGGAGCTGTTTTTT
CASSLMGQAYTGELFF
>TRBJ2-7|TRBV27|TRBD1|15|once
TGTGCCAGCAGTGCACTCCAGGGGGCGGTTAGCGAGCAGTACTTC
CASSALQGAVSEQYF
>TRBJ1-5|TRBV15|NA|13|NA
TGTGCCACCAGCAGGACATATCAATCACCTGGGGATTTT
CATSRTYQSPGDF
>TRBJ1-5|TRBV2|TRBD1|15|NA
TGTGCCAGCAGTGGACAGGGGGCGCCGAATCAGCCCCAGCATTTT
CASSGQGAPNQPQHF
>TRBJ1-4|TRBV10-1|NA|11|NA
TGCGCCAGCAGTGACGGTAAAAAACTGTTTTTT
CASSDGKKLFF
>TRBJ1-1|TRBV7-2|NA|15|NA
TGTGCCAGCAGCTTAGGCGGGACGGTGAACACTGAAGCTTTCTTT
CASSLGGTVNTEAFF
>TRBJ1-2|TRBV18|NA|18|NA
TGTGCCAGCTCACCAGAACCCGCCCGGGGTACATCTAACTATGGCTACACCTTC
CASSPEPARGTSNYGYTF
>TRBJ2-2|TRBV9|NA|16|NA
TGTGCCAGCAGCGTAGCACTCCCCGCGAACACCGGGGAGCTGTTTTTT
CASSVALPANTGELFF
>TRBJ1-6|TRBV10-3|NA|14|few
TGTGCCATCAGGGAAGGGGCCCCAGGGTCACCCCTCCACTTT
CAIREGAPGSPLHF
>TRBJ1-2|TRBV28|NA|14|NA
TGTGCCAGCAGCCCAATGGGACTCCCCTATGGCTACACCTTC
CASSPMGLPYGYTF
>TRBJ1-2|TRBV18|NA|15|NA
TGTGCCAGCTCACCCATCCAGACAGAAAACTATGGCTACACCTTC
CASSPIQTENYGYTF
>TRBJ1-1|TRBV15|TRBD1|16|NA
TGTGCCACCAGCAGAGATTGGGGGACAGGGGGGAGTGATGCTTTCTTT
CATSRDWGTGGSDAFF
>TRBJ1-4|TRBV2|NA|13|NA
TGTGCCAGCAGTGAAATATGGAATGAAAAACTGTTTTTT
CASSEIWNEKLFF
>TRBJ1-5|TRBV28|NA|16|once
TGTGCCAGCCAGGACAACCAAGGAGCTAGCAATCAGCCCCAGCATTTT
CASQDNQGASNQPQHF
>TRBJ1-4|TRBV30|TRBD1|14|NA
TGTGCCTGGGCCGGGACAGGTTATAATGAAAAACTGTTTTTT
CAWAGTGYNEKLFF
>TRBJ2-7|TRBV5-1|TRBD2|15|NA
TGCGCCAGCAGCGCTGCTAGCGGAGGGGCCTACGAGCAGTACTTC
CASSAASGGAYEQYF
>TRBJ1-3|TRBV7-2|NA|13|NA
TGTGCCAGCAGCTTAGGTTCTGGAAACACCATATATTTT
CASSLGSGNTIYF
>TRBJ2-7|TRBV7-2|TRBD2|14|NA
TGTGCCAGCAGCCGCCCGGGGCGGGGGGACGAGCAGTACTTC
CASSRPGRGDEQYF
>TRBJ1-5|TRBV9|NA|14|medium-sized
TGTGCCAGCAGCGTAGACGGCAGCAATCAGCCCCAGCATTTT
CASSVDGSNQPQHF
>TRBJ1-2|TRBV24-1|NA|12|NA
TGTGCCACGTCTTCTGACGCGTATGGCTACACCTTC
CATSSDAYGYTF
>TRBJ1-3|TRBV30|NA|14|NA
TGTGCCTGGAGCCCGGGGAGAACCGGAAACACCATATATTTT
CAWSPGRTGNTIYF
>TRBJ2-7|TRBV30|TRBD2|13|NA
TGTGCCTGGGCATGGACTAGCGGCGCCGAGCAGTACTTC
CAWAWTSGAEQYF
>TRBJ1-3|TRBV29-1|TRBD1|14|NA
TGCAGCGTCTCACAGGGGGCCTCTGGAAACACCATATATTTT
CSVSQGASGNTIYF
>TRBJ2-7|TRBV3-1/TRBV3-2|NA|14|NA
TGTGCCAGCAGCCATACTAAGTCTAAGGACGAGCAGTACTTC
CASSHTKSKDEQYF
>TRBJ1-1|TRBV3-1/TRBV3-2|TRBD1|14|NA
TGTGCCAGCAGCCGGGGACAGGGGAACACTGAAGCTTTCTTT
CASSRGQGNTEAFF
>TRBJ1-5|TRBV7-9|NA|14|NA
TGTGCCAGCAGCCAATGGGGTAGCAATCAGCCCCAGCATTTT
CASSQWGSNQPQHF
>TRBJ2-7|TRBV6-5|NA|11|NA
TGTGCCAGCACACAGTACTACGAGCAGTACTTC
CASTQYYEQYF
>TRBJ1-1|TRBV30|TRBD1|14|NA
TGTGCCTGGAGTGCGGGGGGACAGGACACTGAAGCTTTCTTT
CAWSAGGQDTEAFF
>TRBJ2-7|TRBV6-5|TRBD2|15|NA
TGTGCCAGCGGTAGGTCGCGGGCGGGAGTGGGCGAGCAGTACTTC
CASGRSRAGVGEQYF
>TRBJ1-1|TRBV5-5|NA|15|NA
TGTGCCAGCAGCTTGCAGGGTGCGTATGGCACTGAAGCTTTCTTT
CASSLQGAYGTEAFF
>TRBJ2-7|TRBV20-1|NA|11|NA
TGCAGTGCTCGCCTTAGGGACGAGCAGTACTTC
CSARLRDEQYF
>TRBJ2-7|TRBV11-2|NA|14|NA
TGTGCCAGCCACGCCCTAACAGGGTACGGCGAGCAGTACTTC
CASHALTGYGEQYF
>TRBJ1-2|TRBV14|NA|13|NA
TGTGCCAGCAGCCAAGCAGGGCGTTATGGCTACACCTTC
CASSQAGRYGYTF
>TRBJ2-3|TRBV5-8|TRBD2|15|NA
TGTGCCAGCAGCGGAGGGACTACTCGCGGGGGTACGCAGTATTTT
CASSGGTTRGGTQYF
>TRBJ2-2|TRBV30|NA|12|NA
TGTGCCTGGAGACGTCATCCGCCGGTGCTGTTTTTT
CAWRRHPPVLFF
>TRBJ2-5|TRBV9|NA|11|NA
TGTGCCAGCAGCGTATCAGAGACCCAGTACTTC
CASSVSETQYF
>TRBJ2-7|TRBV30|TRBD1|14|NA
TGTGCCTGGAGGAGGGGGCCAGGGCTGGGCGAGCAGTACTTC
CAWRRGPGLGEQYF
>TRBJ2-1|TRBV7-3|TRBD1|15|NA
TGTGCCAGCAGTAAGGGACAGTTTACCCGGGATGAGCAGTTCTTC
CASSKGQFTRDEQFF
>TRBJ2-3|TRBV3-1/TRBV3-2|NA|15|NA
TGTGCCAGCAGCCAATATTTGGGCCCGCAGGATACGCAGTATTTT
CASSQYLGPQDTQYF
>TRBJ2-1|TRBV5-1|NA|14|NA
TGCGCCAGCAGCTTGGAAAGGGGATACAATGAGCAGTTCTTC
CASSLERGYNEQFF
>TRBJ2-2|TRBV19|TRBD1|15|NA
TGTGCCAGTACGCGACAGGGTCGATATACCGGGGAGCTGTTTTTT
CASTRQGRYTGELFF
>TRBJ1-6|TRBV3-1/TRBV3-2|NA|15|NA
TGTGCCAGCAGCCCTACCTGGGACGGCCGGCATCCCCTCCACTTT
CASSPTWDGRHPLHF
>TRBJ2-1|TRBV18|NA|16|NA
TGTGCCAGCTCCCCTCTGCCCCCACCCTCCGACAATGAGCAGTTCTTC
CASSPLPPPSDNEQFF
>TRBJ2-3|TRBV6-5|NA|11|NA
TGTGCCACCCTAAGAGTGGATACGCAGTATTTT
CATLRVDTQYF
>TRBJ1-2|TRBV9|TRBD1|14|few
TGTGCCAGCAGCGTCCAGGGGGCCAACTATGGCTACACCTTC
CASSVQGANYGYTF
>TRBJ2-7|TRBV27|NA|15|NA
TGTGCCAGCAGTTACTCCGGGATCCCCGCCTACGAGCAGTACTTC
CASSYSGIPAYEQYF
>TRBJ2-1|TRBV7-6|NA|13|NA
TGTGCCAGCAGCTTATCTAACACCAATGAGCAGTTCTTC
CASSLSNTNEQFF
>TRBJ2-5|TRBV11-1|NA|15|NA
TGTGCCAGCAGCTTAGGGACACCTCACCAGGAGACCCAGTACTTC
CASSLGTPHQETQYF
>TRBJ2-1|TRBV7-3|NA|13|NA
TGTGCCAGCAGCTTAGGCAGCGACAATGAGCAGTTCTTC
CASSLGSDNEQFF
>TRBJ2-2|TRBV6-6|NA|12|NA
TGTGCCAGCAGTTACAACACCGGGGAGCTGTTTTTT
CASSYNTGELFF
>TRBJ1-1|TRBV19|TRBD1|14|NA
TGTGCCAGTAGTAGGGACAGGGGCGGAACTGAAGCTTTCTTT
CASSRDRGGTEAFF
>TRBJ1-5|TRBV28|NA|12|once
TGTGCCAGCCACGTAGCAAATCAGCCCCAGCATTTT
CASHVANQPQHF
>TRBJ1-1|TRBV4-2|NA|14|NA
TGTGCCAGCAGCTCAGGACAGCTGAACACTGAAGCTTTCTTT
CASSSGQLNTEAFF
>TRBJ1-1|TRBV28|TRBD1|15|NA
TGTGCCAGCAGGGCCGGGACAGATATGAACACTGAAGCTTTCTTT
CASRAGTDMNTEAFF
>TRBJ1-5|TRBV5-1|NA|13|NA
TGCGCCAGCAGGGCCGGGGTGGACCAGCCCCAGCATTTT
CASRAGVDQPQHF